Listed below are T cell receptor beta chains from one sample, sequenced in a study of T cell responses to AZD1222 COVID-19 vaccine. TCRdb keeps only in-frame clones here, not all; method: immunoSEQ multiplex PCR. The repertoire has 200,000 to 250,000 clones, roughly 94% of them found once; the top ten carry approximately 1.5%. The sample was peripheral blood, taken 28 days after the second dose of the MenACWY control vaccine. The receptor set was obtained from an adult who received the MenACWY meningococcal vaccine as a control. Both conserved end residues are part of each CDR3. The size of a clone is reported for some rows only, either as once, few or many, or as a class for expanded clones.

size: NA
V: TRBV19
CDR3: CASSITPRLTDSNQPQHF

size: NA
V: TRBV9
CDR3: CASSDRQSTYEQYF

size: NA
V: TRBV27
CDR3: CASSSDGTMYGYTF

size: NA
V: TRBV6-5
CDR3: CANPPGASGAYEQYF

size: NA
V: TRBV11-2
CDR3: CASSLAVQARNEQYF

size: NA
V: TRBV5-1
CDR3: CASSFSNTEAFF

size: NA
V: TRBV28
CDR3: CASSLPLSPQHF

size: NA
V: TRBV5-4
CDR3: CASSRDRDTEAFF

size: NA
V: TRBV9
CDR3: CASSVGLAETYEQYF

size: few
V: TRBV4-2
CDR3: CASSPVASRGSNEQFF

size: once
V: TRBV7-2
CDR3: CASSTSGGANEQYF

size: NA
V: TRBV18
CDR3: CASSPVTGSTEAFF

size: NA
V: TRBV4-1
CDR3: CASSQQDRGETQYF

size: NA
V: TRBV30
CDR3: CAWRPGTRGEKLFF

size: NA
V: TRBV9
CDR3: CASSVVGTSGRGLSYEQYF

size: once
V: TRBV15
CDR3: CATSRGGTGSEKLFF

size: NA
V: TRBV27
CDR3: CASSLGQIGSPLHF

size: NA
V: TRBV18
CDR3: CASSPGGTRKYQPQHF

size: NA
V: TRBV24-1
CDR3: CATSDPGGQTSSYNEQFF

size: few
V: TRBV15
CDR3: CATRPGTGVSETQYF

size: NA
V: TRBV7-9
CDR3: CASSTSGGMNTEAFF

size: NA
V: TRBV7-3
CDR3: CASSLTSDTQYF

size: once
V: TRBV28
CDR3: CASCSWGQGRSEQYF

size: once
V: TRBV7-2
CDR3: CASSSTSGGYNEQFF

size: NA
V: TRBV7-9
CDR3: CATHYNEAVGRRDTQYF

size: NA
V: TRBV7-8
CDR3: CASSLAGGSGGHNEQFF

size: NA
V: TRBV7-9
CDR3: CASSPWPNTGGGYYEQYF

size: NA
V: TRBV6-5
CDR3: CASSYSGQGNTEAFF

size: NA
V: TRBV7-9
CDR3: CASSSERGRVHEQYF

size: NA
V: TRBV27
CDR3: CASSIGTSGSRELFF

size: NA
V: TRBV27
CDR3: CATPVSEQYF

size: NA
V: TRBV4-2
CDR3: CASSPGQGFNEQFF